This TCR beta chain was observed in a study of type 1 regulatory T cells. For the study at large: T-allo10 is an in vitro-generated, Tr1-enriched CD4 T cell product specific for alloantigen.

Deletions cut 4 bases from V and 4 bases from J, with 8 bases between. Germline CDR1 is DFQATT and CDR2 is SNEGSKA (reference sequence). The CDR3 contains 12 residues. As regards this clonotype: What it binds is unknown.

T-allo10 cells from the graft donor were described as anergic, host-alloantigen-specific, and alloantigen-specific suppressors. TCRdb re-derived calls from the reads in MiXCR, one entry per CDR3 protein. There are roughly 71,000 distinct CDR3 sequences in the sample; 63% occur only once, and 7.6% lies in the top ten. This chain links TRBV20-1 with TRBJ2-4; D call uncertain. This clonotype was obtained from a human donor in good health. The sequencing input was cultured T cells, either the whole culture or a sorted T cell fraction (not recorded which). Regarding subset: Tr1-enriched cell product generated in vitro against host alloantigens. The CDR3 here is CSATTDKNIQYF. CDR3 in DNA: TGCAGTGCTACCACCGATAAAAACATTCAGTACTTC.